What follows describes a single T cell receptor (beta chain). This specimen belongs to a study of blood T cell repertoires in COVID-19. Study summary: T cells, B-cell-depleted T cells, or PBMCs supplied cDNA or gDNA.

The study recruited people aged about 18 to 90 years across 20 to 30 US areas. Cohort assignment relied on participant-reported clinical history. This CDR3 has 16 residues. The trim removed 2 bases at V and 6 bases at J, leaving 8 bases unmatched. Germline V gene sequence: CDR1 KGHDR, CDR2 SFDVKD. Per the original methods: Scientists estimated how many nucleated cells there were by amplifying reference gene primers. The repertoire was sequenced with immunoSEQ multiplex PCR; TCRdb's copy has only in-frame clones and lacks some. The V and J calls and the clone size are those of that table, but D and trimming were determined from the DNA. The sample includes over 150,000 clones, 82% of them seen just once.

J is TRBJ2-2 and V is TRBV24-1; 7 nucleotides agree with TRBD2. The specimen was PBMCs or T cells enriched from blood (not recorded which). This TCR came from a man in his forties who had recovered from COVID-19. CDR3 in DNA: TGTGCCACCAGTGATTCTCTGGGGGGGACGGCCGGGGAGCTGTTTTTT. Protein product: CATSDSLGGTAGELFF.